This T cell receptor beta chain came from a study of OX40 agonist ivuxolimab in advanced cancers. Whole-study context: An agonistic human IgG2 monoclonal antibody against OX40 (CD134) was given. The diagnoses of dose-escalation patients were hepatocellular carcinoma, melanoma, renal cell or head and neck cancer. Cohort: around 86% men, mean age about 60, aged roughly 23 to 79. Study-wide findings and caveats: Averaged across samples, CD8+ T cells carried more expanded clones than CD4+ did.

About this clone itself: Its antigen remains unidentified.

Libraries were prepared by immunoSEQ multiplex PCR; TCRdb keeps only in-frame clonotypes and omits some of them. The data show about 34,000 clones, with 80% to 95% seen just once and around 3.8% held by the top ten. V was clipped by 0 bases and J by 6 bases; unmatched bases: 0. Germline V gene sequence: CDR1 KGHSH, CDR2 LQKENI. CDR3 length: 14 residues. This receptor was taken from an adult with an advanced solid tumor such as melanoma, head and neck, liver or kidney cancer. This chain connects TRBV18 to TRBJ2-3; 10 bases align to TRBD2. Specimen: CD4+ or CD8+ T cells sorted from blood, collected in a trial of the OX40 agonist ivuxolimab. This CDR3 reads CASSPPTSGDTQYF. The CDR3 DNA is TGTGCCAGCTCACCACCGACTAGCGGGGATACGCAGTATTTT.